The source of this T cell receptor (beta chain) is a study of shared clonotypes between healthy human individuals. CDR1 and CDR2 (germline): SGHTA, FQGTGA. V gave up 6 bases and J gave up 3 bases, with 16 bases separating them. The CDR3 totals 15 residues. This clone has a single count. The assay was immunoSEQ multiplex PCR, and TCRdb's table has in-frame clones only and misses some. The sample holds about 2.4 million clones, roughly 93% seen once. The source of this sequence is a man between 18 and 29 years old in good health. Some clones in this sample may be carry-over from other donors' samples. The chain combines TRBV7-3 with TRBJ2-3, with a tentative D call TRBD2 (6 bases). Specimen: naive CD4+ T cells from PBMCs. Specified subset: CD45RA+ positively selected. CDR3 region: CASSKGLTETDTQYF. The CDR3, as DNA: TGTGCCAGCAGTAAAGGACTAACAGAAACAGATACGCAGTATTTT.